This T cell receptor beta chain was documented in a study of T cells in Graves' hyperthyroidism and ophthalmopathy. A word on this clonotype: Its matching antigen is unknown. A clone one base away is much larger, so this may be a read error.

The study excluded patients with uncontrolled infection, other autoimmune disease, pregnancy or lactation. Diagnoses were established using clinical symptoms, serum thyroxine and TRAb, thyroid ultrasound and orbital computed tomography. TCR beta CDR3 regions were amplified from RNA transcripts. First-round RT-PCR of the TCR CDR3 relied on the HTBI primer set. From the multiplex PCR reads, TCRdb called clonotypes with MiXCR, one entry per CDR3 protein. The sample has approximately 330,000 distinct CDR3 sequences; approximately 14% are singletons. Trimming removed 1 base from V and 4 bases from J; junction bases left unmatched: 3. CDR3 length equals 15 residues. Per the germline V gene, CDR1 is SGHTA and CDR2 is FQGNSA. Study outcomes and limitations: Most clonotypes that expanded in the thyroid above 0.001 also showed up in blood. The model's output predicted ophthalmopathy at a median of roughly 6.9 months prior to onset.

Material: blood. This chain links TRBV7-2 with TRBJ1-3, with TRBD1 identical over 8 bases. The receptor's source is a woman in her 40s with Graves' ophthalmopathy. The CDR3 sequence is CASSLGTGRGNTIYF. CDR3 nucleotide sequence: TGTGCCAGCAGCTTAGGGACAGGGCGCGGAAACACCATATATTTT.